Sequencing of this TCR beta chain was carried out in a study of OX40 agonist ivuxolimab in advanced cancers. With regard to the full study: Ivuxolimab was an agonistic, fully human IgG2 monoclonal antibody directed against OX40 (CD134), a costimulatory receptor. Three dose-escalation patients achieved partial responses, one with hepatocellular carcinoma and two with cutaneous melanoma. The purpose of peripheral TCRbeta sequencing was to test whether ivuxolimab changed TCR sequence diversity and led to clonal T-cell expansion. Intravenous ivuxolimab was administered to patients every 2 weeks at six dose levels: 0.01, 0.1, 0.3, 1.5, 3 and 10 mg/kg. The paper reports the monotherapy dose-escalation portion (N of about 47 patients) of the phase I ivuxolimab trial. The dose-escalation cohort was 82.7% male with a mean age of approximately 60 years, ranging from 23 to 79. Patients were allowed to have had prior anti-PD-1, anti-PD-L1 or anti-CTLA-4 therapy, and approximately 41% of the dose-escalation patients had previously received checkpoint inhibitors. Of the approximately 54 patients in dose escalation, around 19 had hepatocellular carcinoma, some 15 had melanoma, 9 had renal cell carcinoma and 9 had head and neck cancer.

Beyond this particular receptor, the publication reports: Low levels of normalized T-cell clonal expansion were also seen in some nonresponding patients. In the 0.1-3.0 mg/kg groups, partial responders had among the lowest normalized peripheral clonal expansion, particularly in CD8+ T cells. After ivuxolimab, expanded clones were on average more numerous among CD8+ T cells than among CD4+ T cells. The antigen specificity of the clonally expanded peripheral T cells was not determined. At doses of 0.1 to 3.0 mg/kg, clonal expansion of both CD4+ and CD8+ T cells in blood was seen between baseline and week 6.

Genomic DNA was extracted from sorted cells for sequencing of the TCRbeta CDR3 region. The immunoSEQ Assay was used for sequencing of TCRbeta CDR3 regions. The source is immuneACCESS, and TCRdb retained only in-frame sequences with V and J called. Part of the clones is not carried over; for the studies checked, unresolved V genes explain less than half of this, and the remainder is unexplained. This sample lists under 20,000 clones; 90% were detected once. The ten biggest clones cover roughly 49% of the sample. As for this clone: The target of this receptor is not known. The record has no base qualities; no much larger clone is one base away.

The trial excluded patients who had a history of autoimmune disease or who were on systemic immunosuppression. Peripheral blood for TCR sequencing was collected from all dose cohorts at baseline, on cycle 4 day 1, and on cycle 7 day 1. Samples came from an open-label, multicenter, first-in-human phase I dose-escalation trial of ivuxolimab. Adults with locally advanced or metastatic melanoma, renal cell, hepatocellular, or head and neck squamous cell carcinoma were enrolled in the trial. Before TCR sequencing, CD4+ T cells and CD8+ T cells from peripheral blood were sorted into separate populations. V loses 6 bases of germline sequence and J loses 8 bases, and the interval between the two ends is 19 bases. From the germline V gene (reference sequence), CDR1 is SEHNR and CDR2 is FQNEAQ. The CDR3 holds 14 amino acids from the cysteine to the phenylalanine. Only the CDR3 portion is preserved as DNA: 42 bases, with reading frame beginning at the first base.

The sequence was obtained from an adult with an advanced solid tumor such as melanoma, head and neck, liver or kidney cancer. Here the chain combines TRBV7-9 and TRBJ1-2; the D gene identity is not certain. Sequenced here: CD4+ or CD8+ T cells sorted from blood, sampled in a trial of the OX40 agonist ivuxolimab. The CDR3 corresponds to CASRETGDSYGYTF. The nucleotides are TGTGCCAGCAGGGAGACCGGAGACTCGTACGGCTACACCTTC.